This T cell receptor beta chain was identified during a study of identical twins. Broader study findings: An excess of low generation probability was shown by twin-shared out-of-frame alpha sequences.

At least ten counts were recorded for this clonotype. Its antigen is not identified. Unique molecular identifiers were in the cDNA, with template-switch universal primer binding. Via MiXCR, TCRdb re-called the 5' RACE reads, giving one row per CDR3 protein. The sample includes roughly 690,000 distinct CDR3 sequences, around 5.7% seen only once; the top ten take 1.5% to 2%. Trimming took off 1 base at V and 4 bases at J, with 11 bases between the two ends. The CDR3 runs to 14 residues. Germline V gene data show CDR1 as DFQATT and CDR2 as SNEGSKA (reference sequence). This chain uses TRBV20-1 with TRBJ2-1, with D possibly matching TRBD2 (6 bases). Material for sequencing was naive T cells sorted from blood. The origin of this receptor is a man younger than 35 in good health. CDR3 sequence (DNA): TGCAGTGCTAGAGCGGCTAGCGAGTACAATGAGCAGTTCTTC. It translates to CSARAASEYNEQFF.